The 16 T cell receptor beta chains below all came from one sample that was sequenced in a study of Ad26.COV2.S vaccination and SARS-CoV-2 variants. TCRdb keeps only in-frame clones here, not all; method: immunoSEQ multiplex PCR. The sample lists some 500,000 clones, approximately 92% occurring once. Treatment meaning: some 20 received Ad26.COV2.S at low or high dose, single or two shots; 5 received placebo; per-sample allocation not given. It was on day 63 after the first vaccine or placebo injection that samples were taken. This specimen consisted of peripheral blood, obtained in a trial of Ad26.COV2.S vaccine versus placebo. The receptors here all came from a person between 18 and 60 years old who received the Ad26.COV2.S COVID-19 vaccine or a placebo.

This sequence joins TRBV4-2 and TRBJ1-2, with D possibly being TRBD1 (5 bases). In germline, CDR1 is LGHNA, CDR2 YNFKEQ. Trimming removed 0 bases at V and 0 bases at J, with 11 bases between. This CDR3 contains 16 residues. The CDR3 DNA is TGTGCCAGCAGCCAAGAGTACCGGGGACCTAACTATGGCTACACCTTC. Its protein is CASSQEYRGPNYGYTF.

The chain recombines TRBV21-1 with TRBJ2-1; the table calls TRBD1, which could not be checked here. TRBV21-1 is deemed a pseudogene. This CDR3 has 17 residues. The DNA for the CDR3 is TGTGCCAGCAGCAAACCCCCGGACAGAAGCTCCTACAATGAGCAGTTCTTC. Encoded protein: CASSKPPDRSSYNEQFF.

V gene TRBV5-1 combines with J gene TRBJ1-3; D unresolved. The V and J ends lost 5 bases and 0 bases respectively, with 6 bases between them. This CDR3 is built from 13 residues. Per the germline V gene, CDR1 is SGHRS and CDR2 is YFSETQ. The CDR3, as DNA: TGCGCCAGCAGGGTGAGCTCTGGAAACACCATATATTTT. This encodes CASRVSSGNTIYF. Drawing the rest from reference TRBV5-1 and TRBJ1-3, the complete variable domain is KAGVTQTPRYLIKTRGQQVTLSCSPISGHRSVSWYQQTPGQGLQFLFEYFSETQRNKGNFPGRFSGRQFSNSRSEMNVSTLELGDSALYLCASRVSSGNTIYFGEGSWLTVV.

This chain joins TRBV19 and TRBJ2-3; either TRBD1 or TRBD2 may fit D (5 bases each). With 7 bases removed from V and 3 bases from J, the gap between germline ends came to 14 bases. The CDR3 is 14 amino acids. Germline lookup yields CDR1 LNHDA and CDR2 SQIVND (reference sequence). CDR3: CASTKGRGTDTQYF. Written as DNA, the CDR3 is TGTGCCAGTACGAAGGGGAGAGGTACAGATACGCAGTATTTT.

This clone was recorded a few times. Other nucleotide sequences from this sample produce the same CDR3. The chain recombines TRBV7-6 with TRBJ2-7; TRBD1 or TRBD2 may be the D gene (5 bases each). Germline lookup yields CDR1 SGHVS and CDR2 FNYEAQ. The ends were cut back, 4 bases at V and 4 bases at J, with 11 bases in the middle. This CDR3 is built from 13 residues. The CDR3 protein is CASSSGPNYEQYF. CDR3 sequence (DNA): TGTGCCAGCAGCTCGGGACCGAATTACGAGCAGTACTTC. Variable domain in full (rest from reference TRBV7-6 and TRBJ2-7): GAGVSQSPRYKVTKRGQDVALRCDPISGHVSLYWYRQALGQGPEFLTYFNYEAQQDKSGLPNDRFSAERPEGSISTLTIQRTEQRDSAMYRCASSSGPNYEQYFGPGTRLTVT.

The rearrangement uses TRBV5-6 and TRBJ2-1; 12 nucleotides match TRBD2. Germline V lookup: CDR1 SGHDT, CDR2 YYEEEE. Unmatched junction bases numbered 5, after V lost 2 bases and J lost 5 bases. This CDR3 is built from 16 residues. The DNA for the CDR3 is TGTGCCAGCAGCTTAATGAGGACTAGCGGGAACAATGAGCAGTTCTTC. This codes for CASSLMRTSGNNEQFF.

This clone has just one count. Here the CDR3 DNA reads TGCGCCAGCAGCCAGGTCGCCCGTAGAAACACTGAAGCTTTCTTT. Its protein is CASSQVARRNTEAFF. The chain carries TRBV4-1 and TRBJ1-1; D remains ambiguous. This CDR3 comprises 15 residues. Trimming stripped 3 bases from V and 2 bases from J, with 13 bases between. CDR1 and CDR2 (germline): MGHRA, YSYEKL.

This chain links TRBV7-9 with TRBJ1-4; 9 nucleotides agree with TRBD1. V lost 3 bases and J lost 4; bases outside the gene matches: 12. The CDR3 runs 18 residues. Germline V lookup: CDR1 SEHNR, CDR2 FQNEAQ (reference sequence). CDR3 sequence reads: CASSFPGTGNVVNEKLFF. The DNA for the CDR3 is TGTGCCAGCAGCTTCCCCGGGACAGGGAATGTGGTTAATGAAAAACTGTTTTTT. Full variable domain (rest looked up from reference TRBV7-9 and TRBJ1-4): DTGVSQNPRHKITKRGQNVTFRCDPISEHNRLYWYRQTLGQGPEFLTYFQNEAQLEKSRLLSDRFSAERPKGSFSTLEIQRTEQGDSAMYLCASSFPGTGNVVNEKLFFGSGTQLSVL.

The chain has TRBV6-6 and TRBJ2-6, with D hard to call. Germline V gives CDR1 MNHNY, CDR2 SVGAGI (reference sequence). V lost 6 bases to trimming and J lost 1 base, with 10 bases between them. The CDR3 runs 15 residues. Here the CDR3 reads CASSPHGSGANVLTF. The CDR3 DNA sequence: TGTGCCAGCAGCCCCCACGGTTCTGGGGCCAACGTCCTGACTTTC.

This chain connects TRBV28 to TRBJ1-4; D might be TRBD1 (5 bases). V lost 6 bases and J 7 bases, leaving 21 bases between the germline ends. There are 16 residues in the CDR3. CDR1 and CDR2 (germline): MDHEN, SYDVKM. This CDR3 is CASSQLPGGGTEKLFF. The DNA of the CDR3 is TGTGCCAGCAGCCAACTCCCGGGGGGGGGTACTGAAAAACTGTTTTTT.

This clone was found once. CDR3 DNA sequence: TGTGCCAGCAGTTACGCCACAGGGGACTACGAGCAGTACTTC. This encodes CASSYATGDYEQYF. The chain uses TRBV6-5 and TRBJ2-7; 7 nucleotides match TRBD1. The length of the CDR3 is 14 residues. Germline CDR1 and CDR2: MNHEY and SVGAGI. V shed 2 bases, J shed 3 bases, and the junction held 4 bases outside the gene matches.

CDR3 amino acids: CASSLAVGSYGYTF. Here the CDR3 DNA reads TGTGCCAGCAGCTTGGCAGTGGGATCCTATGGCTACACCTTC. The V gene is TRBV5-6, the J gene TRBJ1-2; no reliable D call. Per the germline V gene, CDR1 is SGHDT and CDR2 is YYEEEE. Deletions cut 0 bases from V and 4 bases from J, with 10 bases between. The CDR3 is 14 residues long.

This CDR3 is CASSESGTGDYGYTF. The CDR3 DNA follows: TGTGCCAGCAGTGAATCCGGGACAGGGGACTATGGCTACACCTTC. The rearrangement uses TRBV6-1 and TRBJ1-2, with TRBD1 matching over 10 bases. After removal of 2 bases from V and 3 bases from J, the junction contained 3 bases not matched to a gene. This CDR3 is 15 amino acids long. From germline, CDR1 is MNHNS and CDR2 SASEGT.

The chain employs TRBV6-2 or TRBV6-3 and TRBJ2-7; D gene unclear. Germline values: CDR1 MNHEY, CDR2 SVGEGT. The CDR3 runs to 18 residues. V lost 0 bases, J lost 1 base, and 19 bases lay in between. The CDR3 here is CASSYSISLAYASYEQYV. Here the CDR3 DNA reads TGTGCCAGCAGTTACTCGATTTCCCTGGCTTACGCGTCCTACGAGCAGTACGTC.

V gene TRBV18 combines with J gene TRBJ1-2; TRBD1 is a possible D gene (5 bases). This CDR3 has 14 amino acids. Germline V lookup: CDR1 KGHSH, CDR2 LQKENI. Between the trimmed V and J ends, which lost 5 bases and 4 bases, there was a span of 14 bases. The CDR3 spells CASSEVLGLYGYTF. The CDR3 DNA is TGTGCCAGCTCAGAAGTCTTGGGGCTCTATGGCTACACCTTC. Full variable domain (missing parts from reference TRBV18 and TRBJ1-2): NAGVMQNPRHLVRRRGQEARLRCSPMKGHSHVYWYRQLPEEGLKFMVYLQKENIIDESGMPKERFSAEFPKEGPSILRIQQVVRGDSAAYFCASSEVLGLYGYTFGSGTRLTVV.

This clone has a handful of counts. The chain has TRBV28 and TRBJ1-5; D gene ambiguous. Germline V lookup: CDR1 MDHEN, CDR2 SYDVKM. The CDR3 runs to 13 residues. V lost 7 bases and J 4 bases, leaving 11 bases between the germline ends. CDR3 DNA: TGTGCCAGCACCATACTACCGAATCAGCCCCAGCATTTT. Translating it yields CASTILPNQPQHF.